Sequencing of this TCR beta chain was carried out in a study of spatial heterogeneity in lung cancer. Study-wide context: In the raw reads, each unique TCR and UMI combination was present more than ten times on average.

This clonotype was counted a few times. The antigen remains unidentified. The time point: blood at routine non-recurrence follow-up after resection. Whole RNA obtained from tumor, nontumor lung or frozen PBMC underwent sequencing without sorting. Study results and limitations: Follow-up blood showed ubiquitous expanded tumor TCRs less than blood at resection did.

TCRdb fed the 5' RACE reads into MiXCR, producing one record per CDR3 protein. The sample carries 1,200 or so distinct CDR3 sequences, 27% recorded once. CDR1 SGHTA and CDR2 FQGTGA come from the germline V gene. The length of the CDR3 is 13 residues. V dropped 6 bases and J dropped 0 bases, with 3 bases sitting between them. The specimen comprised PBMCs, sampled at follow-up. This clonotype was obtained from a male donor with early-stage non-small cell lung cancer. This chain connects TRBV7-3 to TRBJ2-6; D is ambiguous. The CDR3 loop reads CASSDSGANVLTF. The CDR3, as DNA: TGTGCCAGCAGTGACTCTGGGGCCAACGTCCTGACTTTC.